The entry below gives a single T cell receptor (beta chain) sequence along with its context. Its specific antigen is unknown. The sample holds no much larger clone one base away, and base qualities are not on file. The sample belongs to a study of cytotoxic CD8 clonotypes in ibrutinib-treated CLL (dated by TCRdb to about 2021). General notes on the study: The cohort was composed of about 10 relapsed/refractory and 15 treatment-naive patients; IGHV unmutated status was identified in approximately 17 patients. Longitudinal samples were available for 26 of the 86 trial participants. Cryopreserved peripheral blood mononuclear cells were obtained prior to treatment, at the time of response, and at either disease progression or sustained remission. On average, each sample yielded roughly 250,000 productive templates and over 90,000 productive rearrangements. Response samples were taken after a median of 12 months on treatment, ranging from roughly 6 to 36 months. All remission and progressive disease samples were collected while patients were still receiving ibrutinib. Partial responses were observed in approximately 24 patients and complete responses in 2; after a median follow-up of around 68 months, remission was maintained in 14 patients and progression was observed in around twelve.

The germline V gene yields SGHAT for CDR1 and FQNNGV for CDR2. V and J are truncated by 3 bases and 4 bases respectively, leaving an intervening sequence of 8 bases. Spanning cysteine to phenylalanine, the CDR3 consists of 13 amino acids. Here the CDR3 DNA is all that survives: 39 bases in frame from base 1. The time point label, as the study defines it: 12 to 13 months on ibrutinib. For TCR beta library preparation, around 1.8 micrograms of genomic DNA were extracted from the cryopreserved PBMCs. Longitudinal blood samples from CLL patients on ibrutinib monotherapy were analyzed using high-throughput TCR beta sequencing. The patients took part in an open-label, single-center phase 2 trial of ibrutinib monotherapy. The full study reports these points: Sampling times were not matched between patients in sustained remission and patients whose disease was progressing, and lymph node repertoires were not examined. An increase in clonality was observed at ibrutinib response, with clonality remaining stable during sustained remission and falling back toward baseline at progression. Baseline clonality was found to be higher than that of age-matched healthy donors and was strongly correlated with circulating CD8+ T-cell counts. Public clonotypes were rare and either shrank or stayed stable during treatment, and the rise in clonality at ibrutinib response reflected expansion of private clonotypes.

The goal of deep resolution MiSeq sequencing was a depth between 1 in 1 million and 1 in 200,000 T cells, and coverage averaged 10x per clonotype. TCR beta libraries were generated with the immunoSEQ hsTCRB Kit. The study's processing was this. ImmunoSEQ Data Assistant and ImmunoSEQ Analyzer were used for data analysis, and V, D and J genes were assigned according to IMGT definitions. Clonality, which ranges from 0 to 1, was calculated as one minus the normalized Shannon entropy of productive rearrangement frequencies. Only overrepresented clonotypes making up at least 0.05% of the repertoire of each patient were included in the public clonotype analysis. Repertoires from 10 to 15 age-matched healthy donors in immuneACCESS were used as clonality controls. TCRdb stores this immuneACCESS table with in-frame sequences only. Part of the clones is absent; in the studies checked, under half of the shortfall reflects unresolved V genes, and no reason is known for the rest. Clonal size and the V and J genes are those of that table, whereas D and trimming came from the DNA. The sample has roughly 220,000 clones on record, about four fifths of them singletons. The ten largest clones take up roughly an eighth of the sample.

This TCR was recovered from a human donor with chronic lymphocytic leukemia. The sequencing here drew on PBMCs, taken after 12 months of ibrutinib treatment. The rearrangement joined TRBV11-2 to TRBJ2-3; the D gene cannot be named for sure. The CDR3: CASSFRPPDTQYF. The DNA reads TGTGCCAGCAGCTTCCGACCCCCAGATACGCAGTATTTT.